Presented here are 17 T cell receptor beta chains from one specimen sequenced in a study of T cells in Graves' hyperthyroidism and ophthalmopathy. The investigators amplified TCR beta CDR3 regions from RNA transcripts. First-round RT-PCR of the TCR CDR3 relied on the HTBI primer set. TCRdb ran MiXCR on the multiplex PCR reads and lists one entry per CDR3 protein. The sample has a few hundred thousand distinct CDR3 sequences; approximately 14% are singletons. The sequenced sample was blood. These receptors were obtained from a woman aged 25 to 45 with Graves' hyperthyroidism.

The genes are TRBV20-1 and TRBJ2-7; TRBD2 matches at 14 bases. This CDR3 is built from 16 residues. V lost 5 bases to trimming and J lost 1 base; unmatched junction nucleotides: 7. Germline loops: CDR1 DFQATT, CDR2 SNEGSKA (reference sequence). The CDR3 reads CSAAGTSGSRSYEQYF. CDR3 bases: TGCAGTGCTGCCGGGACTAGCGGGAGCAGGTCCTACGAGCAGTACTTC.

This clonotype was detected a few times. The V gene is TRBV19, the J gene TRBJ2-5; perhaps TRBD2 as D (5 bases). This CDR3 is 14 amino acids long. Germline V gene lookup returns CDR1 LNHDA and CDR2 SQIVND (reference sequence). V was cut by 3 bases and J by 5 bases, with 13 bases left in between. Here the CDR3 reads CASSISGSHETQYF. The CDR3, as DNA: TGTGCCAGTAGTATCTCGGGGTCCCACGAGACCCAGTACTTC.

J is TRBJ1-1 and V is TRBV19, with D tentatively TRBD1 (5 bases). Germline values: CDR1 LNHDA, CDR2 SQIVND (reference sequence). The V end was cut by 5 bases, the J end by 3 bases, with 10 bases between. This CDR3 has 13 residues. The CDR3 spells CASSARGDTEAFF. As DNA, the CDR3 is TGTGCCAGTAGTGCCAGAGGGGACACTGAAGCTTTCTTT.

Ten or more counts support this clonotype. The chain joins TRBV20-1 to TRBJ2-1; the match to TRBD2 covers 11 bases. The germline gives CDR1 DFQATT, CDR2 SNEGSKA (reference sequence). CDR3 length equals 16 residues. V lost 3 bases to trimming and J lost 7 bases; unmatched junction nucleotides: 11. The CDR3 sequence: CSARDYGTSGWNEQFF. CDR3 DNA sequence: TGCAGTGCTAGGGACTACGGGACTAGCGGTTGGAATGAGCAGTTCTTC.

In its sample, this clonotype was seen many times. The gene calls are TRBV5-1 and TRBJ2-3; 8 bases line up with TRBD2. The CDR3 spans 15 residues. Germline-derived CDR1 and CDR2 are SGHRS and YFSETQ. The trim removed 5 bases at V and 0 bases at J, leaving 5 bases unmatched. DNA for the CDR3: TGCGCCAGCAGTAGCCCTAGCGGGAGCACAGATACGCAGTATTTT. Encoded protein: CASSSPSGSTDTQYF.

This clonotype was detected many times. The chain is built from TRBV2 and TRBJ2-3; D unclear. From germline, CDR1 is SNHLY and CDR2 FYNNEI. The CDR3 totals 14 residues. V was clipped by 1 base and J by 0 bases, with 5 bases between them. The CDR3 spells CASSEGWSTDTQYF. The CDR3 nucleotides are TGTGCCAGCAGTGAAGGTTGGAGCACAGATACGCAGTATTTT.

This clonotype was counted many times. The chain joins TRBV7-3 to TRBJ2-1; 10 nucleotides match TRBD1. The CDR3 extends over 16 amino acids. V gave up 4 bases and J gave up 5 bases; unmatched junction bases: 8. Per germline, CDR1 SGHTA and CDR2 FQGTGA. DNA of the CDR3: TGTGCCAGCAGCTCCAGGGGACAGGGGTATAACAATGAGCAGTTCTTC. Translation: CASSSRGQGYNNEQFF.

This clonotype was observed many times. V gene TRBV11-2 combines with J gene TRBJ2-7; 9 bases are a match to TRBD1. Germline V gene lookup returns CDR1 SGHAT and CDR2 FQNNGV. The trim removed 7 bases at V and 4 bases at J, leaving 8 bases unmatched. This CDR3 has 14 residues. The CDR3 sequence is CASIEQGAPYEQYF. The CDR3 region has the DNA TGTGCCAGCATCGAACAGGGGGCGCCATACGAGCAGTACTTC.

This clonotype has ten or more counts. V usage is TRBV5-5 and J usage is TRBJ2-7; 7 bases align to TRBD1. The CDR3 covers 15 residues. Germline V gene data show CDR1 as SGHKS and CDR2 as YYEKEE (reference sequence). Trimming took 1 base from V and 2 from J; bases not matched to a gene: 6. The CDR3 region is CASSLSWGQTYEQYF. The CDR3 bases are TGTGCCAGCAGCTTGTCCTGGGGACAGACCTACGAGCAGTACTTC.

This clonotype was seen repeatedly, ten times or more. The rearrangement joins TRBV20-1 to TRBJ1-5; TRBD1 agrees at 7 bases. V lost 3 bases, J lost 4 bases, and 9 bases stayed unmatched. Germline CDR1 DFQATT, CDR2 SNEGSKA (reference sequence). The CDR3 has 15 amino acids. CDR3 sequence: CSASPRDSRNQPQHF. In nucleotides, the CDR3 is TGCAGTGCTAGTCCCCGGGACAGTCGGAATCAGCCCCAGCATTTT.

This clonotype has a count of ten or more. The chain uses TRBV7-2 and TRBJ2-7; TRBD2 aligns across 9 bases. The CDR3 contains 16 residues. CDR1 and CDR2 (germline): SGHTA, FQGNSA. Germline trimming cut 5 bases from V and 6 bases from J; bases unmatched to any gene: 14. The CDR3 is CASSPRGAGGPFEQYF. The CDR3 DNA reads as TGTGCCAGCAGCCCCCGCGGTGCGGGAGGGCCGTTCGAGCAGTACTTC. The full variable domain, with the rest looked up from reference TRBV7-2 and TRBJ2-7, is GAGVSQSPSNKVTEKGKDVELRCDPISGHTALYWYRQSLGQGLEFLIYFQGNSAPDKSGLPSDRFSAERTGGSVSTLTIQRTQQEDSAVYLCASSPRGAGGPFEQYFGPGTRLTVT.

At least ten counts were recorded for this clonotype. This chain connects TRBV2 to TRBJ2-7, with 10 bases lining up with TRBD2. Germline loops: CDR1 SNHLY, CDR2 FYNNEI. V trimming: 6 bases; J trimming: 6 bases; junction bases outside the gene matches: 11. This CDR3 comprises 15 residues. The CDR3 loop is CASRLRTSGPGEQYF. In DNA, the CDR3 is TGTGCCAGCAGGCTTAGGACTAGCGGACCGGGCGAGCAGTACTTC.

This clonotype was picked up a small number of times. The V and J genes are TRBV7-2 and TRBJ1-6; no clear D gene. The CDR3 is 11 residues long. V was clipped by 6 bases and J by 11 bases, with 8 bases between them. CDR1 is SGHTA, CDR2 FQGNSA, per germline. CDR3 protein: CASSDRTPLHF. CDR3 in DNA: TGTGCCAGCAGTGATAGGACACCCCTCCACTTT.

This clonotype was counted at least ten times. This chain joins TRBV7-2 and TRBJ2-7; D is perhaps TRBD2 (5 bases). Trimming shortened V by 2 bases and J by 3 bases, and 8 bases separated the two germline ends. Per the germline V gene, CDR1 is SGHTA and CDR2 is FQGNSA. CDR3 size: 13 residues. The CDR3 spells CASSLTTSYEQYF. CDR3 in DNA: TGTGCCAGCAGCTTAACAACTAGCTACGAGCAGTACTTC. Filled out from reference TRBV7-2 and TRBJ2-7, the complete variable domain reads GAGVSQSPSNKVTEKGKDVELRCDPISGHTALYWYRQSLGQGLEFLIYFQGNSAPDKSGLPSDRFSAERTGGSVSTLTIQRTQQEDSAVYLCASSLTTSYEQYFGPGTRLTVT.

This clonotype has just a few counts. The chain couples TRBV10-3 to TRBJ1-6; TRBD1 is a possible D gene (6 bases). Between the trimmed V and J ends, which lost 8 bases and 9 bases, there was a span of 17 bases. CDR3 length: 14 amino acids. Per germline, CDR1 ENHRY and CDR2 SYGVKD. CDR3 sequence: CAIRVDRNGSPLHF. DNA of the CDR3: TGTGCCATCCGAGTTGACAGGAATGGTTCACCCCTCCACTTT.

The genes are TRBV28 and TRBJ2-7, with 8 nucleotides matching TRBD1. Germline CDR1 reads MDHEN; CDR2 reads SYDVKM. The CDR3 covers 14 residues. V gave up 7 bases and J gave up 7 bases; unmatched junction bases: 12. CDR3 sequence reads: CASTPGRGRGEQYF. The DNA of the CDR3 is TGTGCCAGCACCCCTGGCAGGGGGCGAGGTGAGCAGTACTTC.

V and J are TRBV3-1 and TRBJ1-5; 7 bases map to TRBD1. The length of the CDR3 is 15 residues. Germline lookup yields CDR1 LGHDT and CDR2 YNNKEL (reference sequence). Losses at the gene ends were 2 bases for V and 3 bases for J; bases not matched to a gene: 4. CDR3 DNA: TGTGCCAGCAGCCAATCACAGGGGTTCAATCAGCCCCAGCATTTT. Translating it yields CASSQSQGFNQPQHF.